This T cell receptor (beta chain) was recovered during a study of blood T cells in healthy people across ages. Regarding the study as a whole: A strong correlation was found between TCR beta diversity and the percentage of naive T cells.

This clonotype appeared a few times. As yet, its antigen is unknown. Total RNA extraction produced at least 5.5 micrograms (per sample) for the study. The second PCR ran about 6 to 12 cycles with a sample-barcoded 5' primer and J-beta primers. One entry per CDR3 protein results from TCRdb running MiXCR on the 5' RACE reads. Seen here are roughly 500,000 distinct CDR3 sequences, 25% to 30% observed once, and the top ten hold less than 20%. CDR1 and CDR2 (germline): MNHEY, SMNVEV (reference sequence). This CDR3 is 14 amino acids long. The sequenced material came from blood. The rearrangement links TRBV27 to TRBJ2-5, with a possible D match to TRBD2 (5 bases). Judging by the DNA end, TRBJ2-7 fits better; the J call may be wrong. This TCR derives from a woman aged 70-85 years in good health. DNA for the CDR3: TGTGCCAGCAGTTTATTCACCTCGGGGTACGAGCAGTACTTC. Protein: CASSLFTSGYEQYF.